The 19 T cell receptor beta chains reported below all come from one sample, sequenced in a study of STAT5B mutations in CD4+ large granular lymphocyte leukemia. Using immunoSEQ multiplex PCR, the repertoire was profiled, and TCRdb retains in-frame clones only, with some absent. The data show 30,000 to 35,000 clones, 65% to 70% seen once. The sequencing input was CD4+ T cells from blood buffy coats. These TCRs come from a human donor in good health.

This clone was seen just once. The chain links TRBV5-1 to TRBJ1-1; the D gene is possibly TRBD1 (6 bases). Between the trimmed V and J ends, which lost 3 bases and 1 base, there was a span of 13 bases. CDR1 is SGHRS, CDR2 YFSETQ, per germline. The CDR3 sequence is 15 residues long. The CDR3 is CASSSEDRWNTEAFF. The DNA of the CDR3 is TGCGCCAGCAGCTCAGAAGACAGGTGGAACACTGAAGCTTTCTTT.

The chain links TRBV2 to TRBJ2-5, with D perhaps TRBD2 (6 bases). Looked up from germline, CDR1 is SNHLY and CDR2 is FYNNEI. The V end lost 6 bases, the J end lost 4 bases, and 18 bases lay between the germline ends. The CDR3 runs to 15 residues. The chain's CDR3 is CASSINPGSTETQYF. The CDR3 nucleotides are TGTGCCAGCAGCATAAATCCCGGGAGCACAGAGACCCAGTACTTC.

This clone was detected only a few times. This chain connects TRBV5-4 to TRBJ2-7, with 7 bases identical to TRBD1. The CDR3 is 13 amino acids. CDR1 is SGHNT and CDR2 is YYREEE in the germline V gene (reference sequence). The trim removed 5 bases at V and 5 bases at J, leaving 7 bases unmatched. The CDR3 protein is CASSLDRRHEQYF. The CDR3 coding sequence is TGTGCCAGCAGTCTGGACAGGCGACACGAGCAGTACTTC.

This chain connects TRBV27 to TRBJ1-5; D ambiguous. This CDR3 is built from 14 residues. With 6 bases removed from V and 0 bases from J, the gap between germline ends came to 9 bases. CDR1 is MNHEY and CDR2 is SMNVEV in the germline V gene (reference sequence). Here the CDR3 reads CASRGSYSNQPQHF. For the CDR3, the DNA is TGTGCCAGCAGGGGCTCTTATAGCAATCAGCCCCAGCATTTT.

The rearrangement links TRBV2 to TRBJ1-2, with 9 bases lining up with TRBD1. CDR3 length: 14 residues. Trimming at V came to 6 bases and at J to 6 bases, leaving 8 bases not matched to a gene. Germline CDR1 SNHLY, CDR2 FYNNEI. Here the CDR3 DNA reads TGTGCCAGCAGCGAGAGGGACAGGGCTCATGGCTACACCTTC. This codes for CASSERDRAHGYTF.

J is TRBJ2-1 and V is TRBV19, with TRBD1 matching over 7 bases. The ends lost 3 bases at V and 4 bases at J; junction bases unmatched: 6. This CDR3 contains 15 residues. Germline V CDR1 and CDR2: LNHDA, SQIVND (reference sequence). DNA for the CDR3: TGTGCCAGTAGTATGTCGCAGGGGGTGTACAATGAGCAGTTCTTC. It is translated as CASSMSQGVYNEQFF.

The chain employs TRBV5-1 and TRBJ1-5; D not certain. V shed 5 bases and J shed 3 bases, with 9 bases lying between them. Per germline, CDR1 SGHRS and CDR2 YFSETQ. This CDR3 region has 13 residues. The CDR3 here is CASSAGVNQPQHF. DNA for the CDR3: TGCGCCAGCAGTGCCGGGGTCAATCAGCCCCAGCATTTT.

J is TRBJ2-3 and V is TRBV19, with 8 bases lining up with TRBD2. The germline V gene has CDR1 LNHDA and CDR2 SQIVND (reference sequence). The CDR3 runs 16 residues. After removal of 4 bases from V and 5 bases from J, the junction contained 11 bases not matched to a gene. CDR3 sequence (DNA): TGTGCCAGTAGTACCTCGGGAAGCGGGGGACGAGATACGCAGTATTTT. Its protein product is CASSTSGSGGRDTQYF.

This clone was seen only once. This chain connects TRBV11-3 to TRBJ2-3; D gene unclear. CDR1 is SGHNT, CDR2 YENEEA, per germline. V dropped 5 bases and J dropped 6 bases, with 15 bases sitting between them. CDR3 length: 14 residues. CDR3 protein: CASSLRSLGDTQYF. CDR3 sequence (DNA): TGTGCCAGCAGCCTTCGATCCTTAGGGGATACGCAGTATTTT.

The gene calls are TRBV6-5 and TRBJ2-2; unclear D gene. Trimming pared 2 bases from V and 4 bases from J, leaving 14 bases between. This CDR3 spans 16 amino acids. Germline V lookup: CDR1 MNHEY, CDR2 SVGAGI. This CDR3 reads CASSYNVLVATGELFF. CDR3 coding DNA: TGTGCCAGCAGTTACAATGTTCTAGTAGCCACCGGGGAGCTGTTTTTT.

The rearrangement uses TRBV19 and TRBJ1-2; weak D call: TRBD1 (5 bases). This CDR3 region has 17 residues. Trimming shortened V by 7 bases and J by 6 bases, and 27 bases separated the two germline ends. Germline assignment: CDR1 LNHDA and CDR2 SQIVND (reference sequence). CDR3 sequence reads: CASKDPGRLVRPDGYTF. The CDR3 nucleotides read TGTGCCAGTAAAGATCCGGGACGGCTGGTTCGGCCCGATGGCTACACCTTC.

The chain employs TRBV6-4 and TRBJ1-1, with D hard to call. V gave up 2 bases and J gave up 2 bases, with 6 bases separating them. The CDR3 has 13 amino acids. Germline-derived CDR1 and CDR2 are MRHNA and SNTAGT. CDR3 sequence (DNA): TGTGCCAGCAGTGACCAAGCCAACACTGAAGCTTTCTTT. Translation: CASSDQANTEAFF.

The chain has TRBV20-1 and TRBJ1-2, with TRBD1 matching over 7 bases. The CDR3 loop spans 10 amino acids. Germline values: CDR1 DFQATT, CDR2 SNEGSKA (reference sequence). In nucleotides, the CDR3 is TGCAAACAAACAGGGGATGGCTACACCTTC. Residues: CKQTGDGYTF.

The count of this clone is one. The chain joins TRBV19 to TRBJ1-2; 9 bases are shared with TRBD1. Per the germline V gene, CDR1 is LNHDA and CDR2 is SQIVND (reference sequence). Trimming took 7 bases from V and 7 from J; bases not matched to a gene: 13. The CDR3 is 15 amino acids. CDR3 in DNA: TGTGCCAGTACCTCCTCAACAGGGGGCCAAGGTGGCTACACCTTC. Translation gives CASTSSTGGQGGYTF.

The rearrangement links TRBV19 to TRBJ2-2, with 10 bases identical to TRBD1. The trim removed 5 bases at V and 6 bases at J, leaving 6 bases unmatched. The germline V gene has CDR1 LNHDA and CDR2 SQIVND (reference sequence). The CDR3 sequence is 15 residues long. CDR3 residues: CASSSGQGLPGELFF. The CDR3 bases are TGTGCCAGTAGTTCGGGACAGGGGTTGCCCGGGGAGCTGTTTTTT.

The rearrangement joins TRBV5-1 to TRBJ1-4; 9 bases map to TRBD1. The CDR3 is 16 amino acids. The junction had 7 bases not matched to a gene; V was cut back by 3 bases and J by 4 bases. Germline CDR1 SGHRS, CDR2 YFSETQ. CDR3 region: CASSSGTGSGNEKLFF. CDR3 DNA sequence: TGCGCCAGCAGCTCCGGGACAGGGAGCGGTAATGAAAAACTGTTTTTT.

The chain recombines TRBV6-5 with TRBJ2-3; D is ambiguous. CDR1 is MNHEY and CDR2 is SVGAGI in the germline V gene. The CDR3 extends over 13 amino acids. Trimming stripped 4 bases from V and 6 bases from J, with 11 bases between. CDR3 sequence reads: CASSSPPRDTQYF. DNA for the CDR3: TGTGCCAGCAGTTCCCCCCCCAGGGATACGCAGTATTTT.

This clone came up a few times. The chain uses TRBV14 and TRBJ1-6, with D possibly TRBD1 on 5 matching bases. There are 15 residues in the CDR3. CDR1 SGHDN and CDR2 FVKESK come from the germline V gene. V lost 4 bases and J lost 6, with 13 bases in between. As DNA, the CDR3 is TGTGCCAGCAGCCCCCTAGACAGTTTTAATTCACCCCTCCACTTT. Translating gives CASSPLDSFNSPLHF.

The chain recombines TRBV28 with TRBJ1-2; TRBD1 matches at 8 bases. V was pared by 3 bases and J by 6 bases, with 12 bases of the junction left unmatched. This CDR3 comprises 16 residues. Germline assignment: CDR1 MDHEN and CDR2 SYDVKM. The CDR3 DNA sequence: TGTGCCAGCAGTTTGCAGGGGGCAAATATTTTCGATGGCTACACCTTC. Its protein is CASSLQGANIFDGYTF.